This section outlines one T cell receptor (beta chain) sequence together with its context. The antigen remains undetermined. This sample is drawn from a study of cytomegalovirus exposure and HLA in healthy donors. About the study: An earlier analysis found around 120 million unique TCR beta sequences from around 180 million T cells. Overall study findings and caveats: Analyses of presence/absence relied on an assumption of roughly uniform sequencing depth across donors.

It was with 60 Vbeta and 13 Jbeta primers that the PCR ran. Measured with immunoSEQ multiplex PCR; TCRdb has only the in-frame clones, and not every one. Counted here are 170,000 or so clones, 75% to 85% occurring once; the ten biggest clones make up about 7%. Sequenced sample: PBMCs. This clonotype originated in a man in his thirties or forties in good health and CMV-seropositive.

This chain's CDR3 is CASSLGRTRPETQYF. The CDR3 DNA reads as TGTGCCAGCAGCTTAGGGCGGACTAGGCCGGAGACCCAGTACTTC. The chain carries TRBV7-6 and TRBJ2-5; 7 positions agree with TRBD2. The length of the CDR3 is 15 residues. Trimming removed 1 base from V and 5 bases from J; junction bases left unmatched: 7. Germline V lookup: CDR1 SGHVS, CDR2 FNYEAQ.